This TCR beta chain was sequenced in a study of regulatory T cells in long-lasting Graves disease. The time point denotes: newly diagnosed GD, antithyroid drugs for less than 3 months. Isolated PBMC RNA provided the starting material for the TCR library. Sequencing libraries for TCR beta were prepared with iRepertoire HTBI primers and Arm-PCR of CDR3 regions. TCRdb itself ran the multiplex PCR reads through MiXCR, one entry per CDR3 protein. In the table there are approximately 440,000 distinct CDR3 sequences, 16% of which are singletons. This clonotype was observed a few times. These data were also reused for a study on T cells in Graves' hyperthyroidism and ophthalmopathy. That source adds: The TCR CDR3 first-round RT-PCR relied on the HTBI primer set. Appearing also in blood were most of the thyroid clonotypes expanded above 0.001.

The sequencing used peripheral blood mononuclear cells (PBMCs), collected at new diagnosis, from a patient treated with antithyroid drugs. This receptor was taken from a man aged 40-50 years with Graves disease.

The CDR3 reads CATSEGLAGLYTQYF. The CDR3 region has the DNA TGTGCCACCAGTGAAGGGCTAGCGGGACTGTATACGCAGTATTTT. The chain joins TRBV24-1 to TRBJ2-3; 9 bases line up with TRBD2. The CDR3 has 15 amino acids. V shed 4 bases, J shed 7 bases, and the junction held 8 bases outside the gene matches. The germline V gene has CDR1 KGHDR and CDR2 SFDVKD.